This T cell receptor beta chain derives from a study of blood T cells in healthy people across ages. Study-level results: Long-lived and aged donors differed, with more naive CD4+ cells and higher diversity in the long-lived.

A word on this clonotype: The antigen remains unidentified.

The ends lost 3 bases at V and 7 bases at J; junction bases unmatched: 5. This CDR3 has 15 residues. The germline V gene encodes CDR1 MNHEY and CDR2 SVGAGI. Through a sample-barcoded 5' primer and a J-beta primer mix, a second PCR was run for 7 to 11 cycles. Tags on each cDNA molecule came from a template-switch adaptor with 12 random nucleotides. Each CDR3 protein gets one entry after TCRdb re-called the 5' RACE reads with MiXCR. Of some 860,000 distinct CDR3 sequences in the sample, roughly three fifths were seen once. Material for sequencing was blood. This clonotype was sampled from a man aged 40-49 years in good health. The genes are TRBV6-5 and TRBJ2-1; 11 positions agree with TRBD2. The CDR3 nucleotides read TGTGCCAGCAGTTATTCTAGACTAGCGGGGAATGAGCAGTTCTTC. The encoded protein is CASSYSRLAGNEQFF.